This TCR beta chain was documented in a study of T cells expressing NK-cell markers. About the research overall: Sorted CD3+CD56+NKG2C+, CD3+CD56+NKG2C- and CD3+CD56-NKG2C+ T cells supplied TCR beta repertoires.

In generating TCR beta cDNA, 5'RACE template switching with UMIs was used. TCRdb reprocessed the 5' RACE reads, with one entry per CDR3 protein and no DNA. The listing records about 460,000 distinct CDR3 sequences. The study's findings and limits: Each of 6 or 7 donors carried dominant NKG2C+ clonotypes accounting for about 1.0-7.0% of CD8+ T cells. In four donors, dominant clonotypes made up 28.3-60.1% of CD3+CD56-NKG2C+ cells.

The CDR3 covers 14 residues. Germline values: CDR1 SEHNR, CDR2 FQNEAQ (reference sequence). Remarks on this clonotype: Antigen: not known.

The sequence came from a woman between 45 and 65 years old in good health. Sequenced sample: blood T cells: a sorted CD56 or NKG2C T cell subset, CD4+ or CD8+ T cells, or bulk PBMC T cells (not recorded which). The J gene is TRBJ1-1, the V gene TRBV7-9; TCRdb reports TRBD1, a call that lacks DNA to check it against. CDR3 loop: CASSYWGRDTEAFF.